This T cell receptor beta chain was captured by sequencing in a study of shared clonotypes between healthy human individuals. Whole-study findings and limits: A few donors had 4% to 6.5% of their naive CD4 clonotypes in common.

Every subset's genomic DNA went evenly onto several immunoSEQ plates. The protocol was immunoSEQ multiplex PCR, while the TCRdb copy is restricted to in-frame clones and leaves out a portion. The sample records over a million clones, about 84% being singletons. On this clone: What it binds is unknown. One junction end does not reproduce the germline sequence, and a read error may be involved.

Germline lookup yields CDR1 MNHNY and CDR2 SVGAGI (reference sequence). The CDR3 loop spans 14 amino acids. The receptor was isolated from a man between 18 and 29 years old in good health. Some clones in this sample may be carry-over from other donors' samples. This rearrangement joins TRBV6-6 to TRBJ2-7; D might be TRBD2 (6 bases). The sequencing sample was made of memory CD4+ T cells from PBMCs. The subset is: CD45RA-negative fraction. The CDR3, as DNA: TGTGCCAGCAGTTACTCGAAGGGTTGGGGAGGCCCCGACTTC. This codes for CASSYSKGWGGPDF.